Below, one TCR beta chain is given with its context. The sample comes from a study of shared clonotypes between healthy human individuals. The germline V and J ends were trimmed by 2 bases and 6 bases, with 13 bases remaining between them. Germline V gene sequence: CDR1 ENHRY, CDR2 SYGVKD. CDR3 length: 14 amino acids. Once extracted for a subset, genomic DNA was divided evenly among several immunoSEQ plates. Method: immunoSEQ multiplex PCR; TCRdb's copy keeps in-frame clones and lacks some. The table lists 2 million to 2.5 million clones, 80% to 95% of them singletons. The sequenced sample was naive CD4+ T cells from PBMCs. Noted subset: CD45RA+ positively selected. The V and J genes are TRBV10-3 and TRBJ1-1, with no clear D. The origin of this receptor is a man aged 18 to 35 in good health. Some clones in this sample may be carry-over from other donors' samples. The CDR3 nucleotides read TGTGCCATCAGTGAGGAGAGGGATGGAGCTGAAGCTTTCTTT. It encodes CAISEERDGAEAFF.